Each of the 8 T cell receptor beta chains below was sequenced from the same sample in a study of T cells in Graves' hyperthyroidism and ophthalmopathy. From RNA transcripts, TCR beta CDR3 regions were amplified. A first-round RT-PCR of the TCR CDR3 used the HTBI primer set. MiXCR was run by TCRdb on the multiplex PCR reads, yielding one entry per CDR3 protein. The sample yields a few hundred thousand distinct CDR3 sequences, more than 15% seen once. The source material was blood. These receptor sequences come from a woman aged 25 to 39 with Graves' hyperthyroidism.

This chain's CDR3 is CANTILTGGVTEAFF. CDR3 sequence (DNA): TGTGCCAACACTATACTGACAGGGGGAGTTACTGAAGCTTTCTTT. V usage is TRBV6-2 or TRBV6-3 and J usage is TRBJ1-1; 9 bases agree with TRBD1. Germline CDR1 reads MNHEY; CDR2 reads SVGEGT. J gave up 5 bases and V 10 bases, and 14 bases lay outside the gene matches. The CDR3 loop spans 15 amino acids.

This clonotype was recorded at least ten times. V usage is TRBV7-6 and J usage is TRBJ1-5; D is unclear. The CDR3 has 13 amino acids. Germline V lookup: CDR1 SGHVS, CDR2 FNYEAQ. V was clipped by 1 base and J by 7 bases, with 8 bases between them. DNA of the CDR3: TGTGCCAGCAGCTTAGTGTCGGGGCAGCCCCAGCATTTT. It translates to CASSLVSGQPQHF.

This clonotype was seen a few times. The chain employs TRBV5-1 and TRBJ2-5; D unresolved. Germline CDR1 and CDR2: SGHRS and YFSETQ. Trimming removed 0 bases at V and 5 bases at J, with 11 bases between. CDR3 size: 14 residues. The CDR3 coding sequence is TGCGCCAGCAGCTTGGGATGGGAAGGGGAGACCCAGTACTTC. This codes for CASSLGWEGETQYF.

This clonotype was counted at least ten times. The CDR3 loop reads CASSSPPLGWATDTQYF. The CDR3 bases are TGTGCCAGCAGTTCTCCGCCCTTAGGCTGGGCGACAGATACGCAGTATTTT. The rearrangement links TRBV12-3 or TRBV12-4 to TRBJ2-3, with D unresolved. CDR3 length equals 17 residues. V was shortened by 4 bases and J by 3 bases, with 20 bases between the two germline ends.

A few counts support this clonotype. The chain is built from TRBV4-1 and TRBJ1-5; D may be TRBD1 (6 bases). The germline V gene has CDR1 MGHRA and CDR2 YSYEKL. V was clipped by 1 base and J by 7 bases, with 11 bases between them. The CDR3 runs 14 residues. The CDR3, as DNA: TGCGCCAGCAGCCAAGTTACAGGGCGGCAGCCCCAGCATTTT. This gives the protein CASSQVTGRQPQHF.

Worth noting for this clonotype: Possible read error: a much larger clone is one base away. The chain has TRBV27 and TRBJ1-2; no clear D. Per germline, CDR1 MNHEY and CDR2 SMNVEV (reference sequence). The length of the CDR3 is 15 residues. The V end lost 0 bases, the J end lost 3 bases, and 11 bases lay between the germline ends. CDR3 in DNA: TGTGCCAGCAGTTTATCGCTCGGGTCCCACTATGGCTACACCTTC. Translation: CASSLSLGSHYGYTF.

Turning to this clonotype: This may come from a read error, since a much larger clone is one base off. The CDR3 loop reads CASGGIAGGPVFNEQFF. The DNA of the CDR3 is TGTGCCAGCGGCGGGATAGCGGGAGGGCCAGTTTTCAATGAGCAGTTCTTC. The genes are TRBV9 and TRBJ2-1; TRBD2 matches 11 bases. Germline CDR1 reads SGDLS; CDR2 reads YYNGEE. Trimming cost V 7 bases and J 6 bases; bases outside gene matches: 15. The CDR3 totals 17 residues.

The J gene is TRBJ2-2, the V gene TRBV27, with 10 positions matching TRBD2. Germline CDR1 MNHEY, CDR2 SMNVEV (reference sequence). The CDR3 consists of 18 residues. The V and J ends lost 8 bases and 4 bases, in that order; junction bases with no gene match: 16. Here the CDR3 reads CASGPNPIAGGVTGELFF. As DNA, the CDR3 is TGTGCCAGCGGACCGAATCCTATAGCGGGAGGAGTCACCGGGGAGCTGTTTTTT.